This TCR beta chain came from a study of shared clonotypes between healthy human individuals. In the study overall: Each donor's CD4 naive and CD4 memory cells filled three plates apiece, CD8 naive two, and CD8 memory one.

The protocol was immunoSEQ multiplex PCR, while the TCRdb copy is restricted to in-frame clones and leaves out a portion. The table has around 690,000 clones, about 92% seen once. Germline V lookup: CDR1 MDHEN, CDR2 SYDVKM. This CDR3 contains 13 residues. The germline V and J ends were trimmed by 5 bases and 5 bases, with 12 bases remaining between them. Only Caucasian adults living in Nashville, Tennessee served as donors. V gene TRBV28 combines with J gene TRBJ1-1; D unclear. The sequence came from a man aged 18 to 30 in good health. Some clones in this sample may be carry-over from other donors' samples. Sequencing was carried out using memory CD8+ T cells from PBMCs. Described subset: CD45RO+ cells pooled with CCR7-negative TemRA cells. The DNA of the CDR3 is TGTGCCAGCAGTGCCCCATGGAGGACTGAAGCTTTCTTT. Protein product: CASSAPWRTEAFF.